The rows below give T cell receptor beta chains drawn from one sample of a study of CXCR3-negative and CXCR3-positive naive CD8 T cells. Following a re-call of the 5' RACE reads, TCRdb has one entry per CDR3 protein and lacks DNA. This table holds 46,000 or so distinct CDR3 sequences. Specimen: naive CXCR3- CD8+ T cells from blood. All receptors come from a human donor in good health. Some clones in this sample may be carry-over from other donors' samples. CDR3s include the opening cysteine and the closing phenylalanine or tryptophan.

TRBV7-8	TRBJ2-1	CASILSRARYNEQFF
TRBV4-3	TRBJ2-1	CASSQDLGGDEQFF
TRBV7-6	TRBJ2-1	CASRLDGGSSYNEQFF
TRBV6-5	TRBJ1-1	CASRGTVGKGTEAFF
TRBV29-1	TRBJ2-1	CSGAGGPSNEQFF
TRBV7-9	TRBJ2-7	CASSLVVGVMDEQYF
TRBV25-1	TRBJ1-6	CASSEDNNSPLHF
TRBV7-8	TRBJ2-2	CASSPGVVELFF
TRBV20-1	TRBJ2-5	CSARDLGGGEQETQYF
TRBV29-1	TRBJ2-7	CSVKGGGLSYEQYF
TRBV10-3	TRBJ2-1	CAIGSLDEQFF
TRBV28	TRBJ2-1	CASSRTGTGRNEQFF
TRBV23-1	TRBJ2-4	CASRLYLGAVGRKNIQYF